This TCR beta chain was observed in a study of cytomegalovirus exposure and HLA in healthy donors. This clone was seen only a few times. As yet, its antigen is unknown. Whole-study results and caveats: TCR association rates varied by HLA locus in a later analysis, with DRB1 highest and HLA-C lowest.

PCR amplification relied on 60 Vbeta primers (plus 13 Jbeta primers). The data were produced by immunoSEQ multiplex PCR, yet TCRdb's version contains in-frame clones alone and is incomplete. The table records about 190,000 clones, around 84% of them present only once. The source material was PBMCs. The clonotype comes from a woman aged 18-35 years in good health and CMV-seronegative.

For the CDR3, the DNA is TGCAGCGTTAGTGACAGACAGACCGGGGAGCTGTTTTTT. Translation gives CSVSDRQTGELFF. The chain recombines TRBV29-1 with TRBJ2-2; D is possibly TRBD1 (5 bases). V was pared by 5 bases and J by 5 bases, with 12 bases between. This CDR3 is 13 amino acids long. CDR1 and CDR2 (germline): SQVTM, ANQGSEA.